This T cell receptor (beta chain) stems from a study of a mutant IDH1 vaccine in newly diagnosed glioma. Study summary: Averaging roughly 40 years of age, treated patients were about 62% male and about 38% female.

This table comes from immunoSEQ multiplex PCR, and its TCRdb copy is limited to in-frame clones, with some not included. The table has about 54,000 clones, 80% seen once; the top ten hold around 6.2%. Details on this clone: The target antigen is unknown.

Trimming pared 2 bases from V and 4 bases from J, leaving 10 bases between. Germline V gives CDR1 SGHNT, CDR2 YYREEE (reference sequence). CDR3 size: 14 residues. Time point in this sample: week 23, last vaccination. What each vaccine dose contained was 300 ug of mutant IDH1 20-mer peptide, accompanied by topical imiquimod. The V call is TRBV5-4, the J call TRBJ1-5; possibly TRBD1 for D (5 bases). The TCR originated in a man aged 40-50 years with glioma. Sequencing used PBMCs, obtained from a glioma patient whose treatment included an IDH1 peptide vaccine. The CDR3 protein is CASSFQGLNQPQHF. The CDR3 DNA follows: TGTGCCAGCAGCTTCCAGGGTTTGAATCAGCCCCAGCATTTT.